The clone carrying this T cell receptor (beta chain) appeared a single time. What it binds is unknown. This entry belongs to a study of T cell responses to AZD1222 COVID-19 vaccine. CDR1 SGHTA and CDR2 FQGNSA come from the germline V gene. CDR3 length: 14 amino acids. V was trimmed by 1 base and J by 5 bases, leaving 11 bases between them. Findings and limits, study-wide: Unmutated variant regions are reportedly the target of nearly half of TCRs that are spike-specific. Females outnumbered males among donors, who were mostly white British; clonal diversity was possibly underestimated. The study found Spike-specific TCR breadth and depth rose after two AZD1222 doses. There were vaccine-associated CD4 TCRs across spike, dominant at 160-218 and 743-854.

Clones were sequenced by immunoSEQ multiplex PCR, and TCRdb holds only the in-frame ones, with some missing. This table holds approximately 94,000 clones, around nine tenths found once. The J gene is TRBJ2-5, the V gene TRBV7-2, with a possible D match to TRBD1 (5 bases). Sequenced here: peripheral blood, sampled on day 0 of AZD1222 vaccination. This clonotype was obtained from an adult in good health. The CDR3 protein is CASSLGMGRETQYF. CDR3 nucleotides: TGTGCCAGCAGCTTAGGAATGGGGCGGGAGACCCAGTACTTC.